One sample yielded the 26 T cell receptor beta chains listed below, sequenced in a study of siplizumab effects on memory and regulatory T cells (dated by TCRdb to between 2017 and 2020). Libraries were constructed by the immunoSEQ multiplex PCR assay. TCRdb limited this immuneACCESS table to in-frame rearrangements with V and J called. A share of clones is missing; checked studies link under half to unresolved V genes, and the rest is unexplained. This sample is represented by approximately 65,000 clones; around 80% of them were singletons. Of the sample, roughly 0.4% is held by the ten largest clones. The specimen sequenced was memory CD4+ T cells sorted from blood. The cell subset or site tag for this specimen amounts to: unstimulated CD4+ memory T cells. These receptors were taken from a human donor in good health.

J is TRBJ2-7 and V is TRBV25-1; D is unclear. In germline, CDR1 is MGHDK, CDR2 SYGVNS. The CDR3 is 14 amino acids. Trimming pared 3 bases from V and 1 base from J, leaving 10 bases between. CDR3 nucleotide sequence: TGTGCCAGCAGTGATCTGGCATCATCCTACGAGCAGTACTTC. Translation gives CASSDLASSYEQYF.

This clone was observed many times. The CDR3 bases are TGTGCCAGCAGCTTGGGGGATTTGAGAAGTTCCTACGAGCAGTACTTC. Its protein is CASSLGDLRSSYEQYF. This chain uses TRBV11-2 with TRBJ2-7, with D perhaps TRBD1 or TRBD2 (5 bases each). This CDR3 contains 16 residues. The V gene's germline CDR1 is SGHAT and CDR2 FQNNGV. V dropped 3 bases and J dropped 1 base, with 16 bases sitting between them.

This rearrangement joins TRBV5-5 to TRBJ2-7; D may be TRBD1 (6 bases). The CDR3 has 15 residues. Germline assignment: CDR1 SGHKS and CDR2 YYEKEE (reference sequence). The ends were cut back, 4 bases at V and 9 bases at J, with 23 bases in the middle. The CDR3 sequence: CASSQMAGDAKGQYF. The CDR3 DNA is TGTGCCAGCAGCCAAATGGCAGGGGACGCGAAAGGGCAGTACTTC.

This clone was seen just once. The V gene is TRBV21-1, the J gene TRBJ2-3; TRBD2 was called by the table and not checked on the DNA. TRBV21-1 is flagged as a pseudogene. This CDR3 region has 18 residues. For the CDR3, the DNA is TGTGCCAGCAGCAAAGGCCCCGGGACTAGCGACATCACAGATACGCAGTATTTT. Translated: CASSKGPGTSDITDTQYF.

The CDR3 loop is CASSLGRGDSTDTQYF. The DNA for the CDR3 is TGCGCCAGCAGCTTGGGCAGGGGAGATAGCACAGATACGCAGTATTTT. The rearrangement links TRBV5-1 to TRBJ2-3; TRBD1 might be the D (6 bases). The CDR3 extends over 16 amino acids. Between the trimmed V and J ends, which lost 0 bases and 0 bases, there was a span of 11 bases. The germline gives CDR1 SGHRS, CDR2 YFSETQ.

The chain uses TRBV6-1 and TRBJ1-5; unclear D gene. The V gene's germline CDR1 is MNHNS and CDR2 SASEGT. The CDR3 runs to 15 residues. With 1 base removed from V and 4 bases from J, the gap between germline ends came to 11 bases. CDR3 nucleotides: TGTGCCAGCAGTGAAGGGGCAGTCATAAATCAGCCCCAGCATTTT. This encodes CASSEGAVINQPQHF.

This clone was observed a handful of times. The chain has TRBV18 and TRBJ2-5; maybe TRBD1 (6 bases). Looked up from germline, CDR1 is KGHSH and CDR2 is LQKENI. V lost 3 bases and J 5 bases, leaving 7 bases between the germline ends. The CDR3 has 12 amino acids. The CDR3 nucleotides read TGTGCCAGCTCACCTACAGGGGAGACCCAGTACTTC. This gives the protein CASSPTGETQYF.

Worth noting for this clone: The sample has other DNA sequences that encode this CDR3 too. The chain uses TRBV30 and TRBJ2-5, with 12 nucleotides matching TRBD2. The CDR3 extends over 14 amino acids. The junction had 1 base not matched to a gene; V was cut back by 0 bases and J by 5 bases. Germline V gene lookup returns CDR1 GTSNPN and CDR2 SVGIG (reference sequence). CDR3 DNA: TGTGCCTGGAGTGTAGGACTAGCGGGGGAGACCCAGTACTTC. This codes for CAWSVGLAGETQYF. Variable domain in full (rest from reference TRBV30 and TRBJ2-5): SQTIHQWPATLVQPVGSPLSLECTVEGTSNPNLYWYRQAAGRGLQLLFYSVGIGQISSEVPQNLSASRPQDRQFILSSKKLLLSDSGFYLCAWSVGLAGETQYFGPGTRLLVL.

The chain joins TRBV7-9 to TRBJ1-2; D unclear. CDR3 length equals 10 residues. The germline V gene has CDR1 SEHNR and CDR2 FQNEAQ (reference sequence). Trimming took 5 bases from V and 8 from J, leaving 6 bases between them. CDR3 amino acids: CASSEVGYTF. The CDR3 DNA reads TGTGCCAGCAGCGAAGTCGGCTACACCTTC.

The rearrangement uses TRBV30 and TRBJ1-3; D gene uncertain. Between the trimmed V and J ends, which lost 6 bases and 0 bases, there was a span of 15 bases. The CDR3 is made up of 15 amino acids. Germline V gene sequence: CDR1 GTSNPN, CDR2 SVGIG (reference sequence). The CDR3 reads CACNPRDLSGNTIYF. The DNA for the CDR3 is TGTGCCTGTAACCCAAGAGATCTCTCTGGAAACACCATATATTTT.

This clone was seen once. The chain recombines TRBV9 with TRBJ2-2; 10 bases match TRBD1. This CDR3 has 15 residues. Per germline, CDR1 SGDLS and CDR2 YYNGEE. V was pared by 0 bases and J by 5 bases, with 1 base of the junction left unmatched. CDR3 nucleotides: TGTGCCAGCAGCGTAGGGGGACAGGGGACCGGGGAGCTGTTTTTT. Its translation is CASSVGGQGTGELFF.

This clone occurred a few times. The CDR3 loop is CASSQTLGGRETQYF. The CDR3 coding sequence is TGCGCCAGCAGCCAGACTTTGGGGGGACGGGAGACCCAGTACTTC. V usage is TRBV4-1 and J usage is TRBJ2-5; tentatively, D is TRBD2 (6 bases). Trimming cost V 3 bases and J 5 bases, with 16 bases left between them. The CDR3 contains 15 residues. Per the germline V gene, CDR1 is MGHRA and CDR2 is YSYEKL.

J is TRBJ2-7 and V is TRBV7-9; D call uncertain. The CDR3 runs 12 residues. The germline gives CDR1 SEHNR, CDR2 FQNEAQ (reference sequence). The germline V and J ends were trimmed by 1 base and 3 bases, with 4 bases remaining between them. CDR3 region: CASSLVGYEQYF. The CDR3 DNA reads TGTGCCAGCAGCTTAGTGGGCTACGAGCAGTACTTC.

The chain links TRBV7-2 to TRBJ2-3, with 7 bases matching TRBD2. The germline V gene encodes CDR1 SGHTA and CDR2 FQGNSA. CDR3 size: 13 residues. V was clipped by 2 bases and J by 4 bases; unmatched bases: 0. The CDR3 region is CASSLRGADTQYF. The CDR3 DNA sequence: TGTGCCAGCAGCTTACGGGGGGCAGATACGCAGTATTTT. Complete variable domain (other parts from reference TRBV7-2 and TRBJ2-3): GAGVSQSPSNKVTEKGKDVELRCDPISGHTALYWYRQSLGQGLEFLIYFQGNSAPDKSGLPSDRFSAERTGGSVSTLTIQRTQQEDSAVYLCASSLRGADTQYFGPGTRLTVL.

V and J are TRBV7-2 and TRBJ2-5, with TRBD2 matching over 13 bases. The CDR3 consists of 14 residues. The germline CDR1 and CDR2 sequences are SGHTA and FQGNSA. The trim removed 3 bases at V and 5 bases at J, leaving 0 bases unmatched. The CDR3 sequence: CASSLGLAGETQYF. CDR3 DNA: TGTGCCAGCAGCTTGGGACTAGCGGGGGAGACCCAGTACTTC.

V is TRBV10-3 and J is TRBJ2-2, with 11 nucleotides matching TRBD2. Germline-derived CDR1 and CDR2 are ENHRY and SYGVKD. Trimming at V came to 7 bases and at J to 7 bases, leaving 11 bases not matched to a gene. This CDR3 region has 16 residues. The CDR3 reads CAITPAASGGIGELFF. The CDR3 coding sequence is TGTGCCATCACCCCTGCGGCTAGCGGGGGGATCGGGGAGCTGTTTTTT.

The V gene is TRBV11-1, the J gene TRBJ2-5; TRBD1 might be the D (7 bases). This CDR3 is 15 amino acids long. V was cut by 2 bases and J by 3 bases, with 13 bases left in between. The germline gives CDR1 SGHAT, CDR2 FQDESV (reference sequence). CDR3 DNA sequence: TGTGCCAGCAGCTTACGTGGCAGGGGGGAAGAGACCCAGTACTTC. It translates to CASSLRGRGEETQYF.

In this sample, this clone turned up a few times. V is TRBV5-6 and J is TRBJ2-5; D is perhaps TRBD2 (6 bases). From germline, CDR1 is SGHDT and CDR2 YYEEEE. Trimming removed 4 bases from V and 5 bases from J, with 12 bases in between. This CDR3 contains 13 residues. The CDR3 coding sequence is TGTGCCAGCAGCGGTTCTAGCGCCGAGACCCAGTACTTC. It yields the protein CASSGSSAETQYF.

The V gene is TRBV18, the J gene TRBJ2-3; 9 nucleotides line up with TRBD2. Per the germline V gene, CDR1 is KGHSH and CDR2 is LQKENI. With V trimmed by 6 bases and J by 1 base, 5 bases remained unmatched. The CDR3 loop spans 15 amino acids. Written as DNA, the CDR3 is TGTGCCAGCTCCGGAGCGGGGGGCCGCACAGATACGCAGTATTTT. This encodes CASSGAGGRTDTQYF.

This chain joins TRBV19 and TRBJ2-3; tentative D call: TRBD2 (7 bases). Germline loops: CDR1 LNHDA, CDR2 SQIVND (reference sequence). The V and J ends lost 3 bases and 0 bases respectively, with 16 bases between them. This CDR3 is built from 17 residues. The CDR3 nucleotides read TGTGCCAGTAGTATGGGGGGGCGCGAGCGCAGCACAGATACGCAGTATTTT. This gives the protein CASSMGGRERSTDTQYF.

In regard to this clone: At the DNA level, this CDR3 is encoded by other sequences in the same sample as well. The rearrangement uses TRBV11-2 and TRBJ1-1; D remains unclear. The CDR3 contains 14 residues. Trimming shortened V by 1 base and J by 2 bases, and 8 bases separated the two germline ends. CDR1 is SGHAT and CDR2 is FQNNGV in the germline V gene. In DNA, the CDR3 is TGTGCCAGCAGCTTAGTGGGTGGAAACACTGAAGCTTTCTTT. This encodes CASSLVGGNTEAFF.

V is TRBV5-1 and J is TRBJ2-3; a possible D gene is TRBD2 (5 bases). The CDR3 consists of 15 residues. The germline V gene has CDR1 SGHRS and CDR2 YFSETQ. Trimming cost V 0 bases and J 6 bases, with 14 bases left between them. CDR3 loop: CASSLGLARADTQYF. CDR3 DNA sequence: TGCGCCAGCAGCTTGGGGCTAGCAAGGGCGGATACGCAGTATTTT.

This sequence joins TRBV4-3 and TRBJ2-3; 8 positions agree with TRBD2. The V segment lost 0 bases and the J segment 2 bases; nucleotides outside the gene matches: 10. The length of the CDR3 is 18 residues. The germline V gene has CDR1 LGHNA and CDR2 YSLEER. CDR3 nucleotide sequence: TGCGCCAGCAGCCAAGAACCTACGGGGGGGGTTGTCACAGATACGCAGTATTTT. This codes for CASSQEPTGGVVTDTQYF.

The chain combines TRBV27 with TRBJ2-7; 7 bases fit TRBD1. The CDR3 contains 13 residues. V shed 3 bases, J shed 3 bases, and the junction held 2 bases outside the gene matches. From germline, CDR1 is MNHEY and CDR2 SMNVEV (reference sequence). The CDR3 nucleotides are TGTGCCAGCAGTTTTGCAGGGGGCTACGAGCAGTACTTC. As protein: CASSFAGGYEQYF.

This sequence joins TRBV2 and TRBJ2-1; TRBD2 agrees at 12 bases. V trimming: 1 base; J trimming: 4 bases; junction bases outside the gene matches: 5. The CDR3 totals 17 residues. Germline CDR1 is SNHLY and CDR2 is FYNNEI. In DNA form, the CDR3 reads TGTGCCAGCAGTGAAGGAGGAACTAGCGGGGGGTACAATGAGCAGTTCTTC. Its translation: CASSEGGTSGGYNEQFF.

This clone was seen once. The V and J genes are TRBV7-9 and TRBJ1-1; D is uncertain. Trimming shortened V by 1 base and J by 4 bases, and 13 bases separated the two germline ends. The CDR3 consists of 15 residues. Germline V lookup: CDR1 SEHNR, CDR2 FQNEAQ (reference sequence). The CDR3 loop is CASSLVGRSSTEAFF. Written as DNA, the CDR3 is TGTGCCAGCAGCTTAGTCGGTAGGTCTTCCACTGAAGCTTTCTTT. Complete variable domain (other parts from reference TRBV7-9 and TRBJ1-1): DTGVSQNPRHKITKRGQNVTFRCDPISEHNRLYWYRQTLGQGPEFLTYFQNEAQLEKSRLLSDRFSAERPKGSFSTLEIQRTEQGDSAMYLCASSLVGRSSTEAFFGQGTRLTVV.